The 21 T cell receptor beta chains below all came from one sample that was sequenced in a study of shared clonotypes between healthy human individuals (dated by TCRdb to about 2020). Libraries came from the immunoSEQ multiplex PCR assay. Held by TCRdb, this immuneACCESS table contains in-frame sequences only and omits some clones. Under half of the omission traces to an unresolved V gene where checked; the cause of the rest is unknown. The sample includes about 470,000 clones, with roughly 83% observed a single time. About 13% of the sample rests with the top ten. Sequenced material: PBMCs. The receptor set was obtained from a woman aged 40 to 49 in good health. Some clones in this sample may be carry-over from other donors' samples.

This clone was observed a few times. The V call is TRBV30, the J call TRBJ1-5; D call uncertain. Germline CDR1 reads GTSNPN; CDR2 reads SVGIG (reference sequence). This CDR3 region has 13 residues. V was cut by 5 bases and J by 4 bases, with 12 bases left in between. CDR3 in amino acids: CAWATGNNQPQHF. CDR3 nucleotides: TGTGCCTGGGCTACGGGAAATAATCAGCCCCAGCATTTT.

V gene TRBV5-1 combines with J gene TRBJ2-2, with a weak D call TRBD1 (5 bases). Germline CDR1 SGHRS, CDR2 YFSETQ. This CDR3 has 13 amino acids. Trimming took off 2 bases at V and 6 bases at J, with 8 bases between the two ends. The CDR3 bases are TGCGCCAGCAGCTTCGGACAAGCCGGGGAGCTGTTTTTT. It specifies CASSFGQAGELFF.

The chain joins TRBV4-1 to TRBJ2-5; maybe TRBD2 (6 bases). The V gene's germline CDR1 is MGHRA and CDR2 YSYEKL. V shed 7 bases and J shed 6 bases, with 21 bases lying between them. The CDR3 spans 15 residues. The CDR3 DNA reads TGCGCCAGCACCAAGAACGAGGACGGGAGACAGACCCAGTACTTC. Residues: CASTKNEDGRQTQYF.

V is TRBV9 and J is TRBJ1-5, with D unclear. The V and J ends lost 6 bases and 9 bases respectively, with 7 bases between them. Looked up from germline, CDR1 is SGDLS and CDR2 is YYNGEE. This CDR3 is 10 amino acids long. This CDR3 reads CASILRPQHF. As DNA, the CDR3 is TGTGCCAGCATTTTAAGGCCCCAGCATTTT.

The chain has TRBV11-1 and TRBJ1-1, with D hard to call. The CDR3 is 14 residues long. Germline CDR1 is SGHAT and CDR2 is FQDESV (reference sequence). The V and J ends lost 5 bases and 4 bases respectively, with 14 bases between them. CDR3 region: CASSPLREGTEAFF. The CDR3 DNA sequence: TGTGCCAGCAGCCCCTTACGGGAGGGCACTGAAGCTTTCTTT.

CDR3 loop: CASSAPQGAAGELFF. As DNA, the CDR3 is TGTGCCAGCAGCGCACCTCAGGGGGCGGCCGGGGAGCTGTTTTTT. This chain links TRBV11-2 with TRBJ2-2; 8 positions agree with TRBD1. Germline CDR1 SGHAT, CDR2 FQNNGV. The CDR3 runs 15 residues. V trimming: 5 bases; J trimming: 6 bases; junction bases outside the gene matches: 8.

The chain uses TRBV11-2 and TRBJ2-5, with D perhaps matching TRBD2 (6 bases). Trimming stripped 5 bases from V and 4 bases from J, with 17 bases between. CDR3 length equals 15 residues. Per the germline V gene, CDR1 is SGHAT and CDR2 is FQNNGV. CDR3 loop: CASSLSWAGLETQYF. The CDR3 nucleotides are TGTGCCAGCAGCCTCTCGTGGGCGGGGTTAGAGACCCAGTACTTC.

This clone was picked up one time. This chain links TRBV15 with TRBJ2-1, with D possibly matching TRBD2 (5 bases). Trimming removed 2 bases at V and 3 bases at J, with 14 bases between. This CDR3 has 16 amino acids. The germline V gene has CDR1 LNHNV and CDR2 YYDKDF (reference sequence). CDR3 sequence: CATSRPGETVYNEQFF. CDR3 nucleotide sequence: TGTGCCACCAGCAGACCTGGGGAGACCGTCTACAATGAGCAGTTCTTC.

V and J are TRBV7-3 and TRBJ2-2; the D gene is possibly TRBD1 (6 bases). This CDR3 spans 13 amino acids. Trimming removed 5 bases at V and 8 bases at J, with 12 bases between. Germline V CDR1 and CDR2: SGHTA, FQGTGA. The CDR3, as DNA: TGTGCCAGCAGCCCCGGGACATCGGGGGAGCTGTTTTTT. It yields the protein CASSPGTSGELFF.

The V call is TRBV2, the J call TRBJ1-5; 9 nucleotides line up with TRBD1. Germline CDR1 reads SNHLY; CDR2 reads FYNNEI. The trim removed 6 bases at V and 4 bases at J, leaving 4 bases unmatched. This CDR3 contains 14 residues. The CDR3 DNA follows: TGTGCCAGCAGCCGACAGGGGGTGAATCAGCCCCAGCATTTT. It specifies CASSRQGVNQPQHF.

The CDR3 loop is CASSDRGMTEAFF. CDR3 bases: TGTGCCAGCAGTGACAGGGGAATGACTGAAGCTTTCTTT. The chain joins TRBV2 to TRBJ1-1, with D possibly TRBD1 on 6 matching bases. The CDR3 is 13 amino acids. V was shortened by 3 bases and J by 5 bases, with 10 bases between the two germline ends. Germline CDR1 SNHLY, CDR2 FYNNEI.

This sequence joins TRBV6-6 and TRBJ2-5; D unclear. Judging by the DNA end, TRBJ2-7 fits better; the J call may be wrong. Per germline, CDR1 MNHNY and CDR2 SVGAGI (reference sequence). The CDR3 runs to 11 residues. In nucleotides, the CDR3 is TGTGCCAGCAGTTACCGCTACGAGCAGTACTTC. This translates into CASSYRYEQYF.

This clone was seen once. The gene calls are TRBV10-3 and TRBJ2-1, with 10 positions matching TRBD1. Per the germline V gene, CDR1 is ENHRY and CDR2 is SYGVKD. The trim removed 4 bases at V and 5 bases at J, leaving 5 bases unmatched. The CDR3 covers 15 residues. CDR3 residues: CAISGSGTGDNEQFF. The DNA of the CDR3 is TGTGCCATCAGTGGCTCCGGGACAGGGGACAATGAGCAGTTCTTC.

The chain combines TRBV30 with TRBJ2-2; perhaps TRBD2 as D (5 bases). V lost 0 bases and J 4 bases, leaving 9 bases between the germline ends. Germline-derived CDR1 and CDR2 are GTSNPN and SVGIG (reference sequence). The CDR3 loop spans 14 amino acids. CDR3 protein: CAWSVLRGTGELFF. CDR3 DNA: TGTGCCTGGAGTGTACTCCGGGGCACCGGGGAGCTGTTTTTT. Complete variable domain (other parts from reference TRBV30 and TRBJ2-2): SQTIHQWPATLVQPVGSPLSLECTVEGTSNPNLYWYRQAAGRGLQLLFYSVGIGQISSEVPQNLSASRPQDRQFILSSKKLLLSDSGFYLCAWSVLRGTGELFFGEGSRLTVL.

This sequence joins TRBV9 and TRBJ1-4; no definite D call. CDR1 and CDR2 (germline): SGDLS, YYNGEE. CDR3 length equals 15 residues. V lost 2 bases and J lost 7, with 15 bases in between. CDR3: CASSVRDGLGEKLFF. CDR3 bases: TGTGCCAGCAGCGTCCGAGACGGACTTGGTGAAAAACTGTTTTTT.

The chain combines TRBV7-8 with TRBJ2-6; a weak D match, TRBD1 (6 bases). The CDR3 contains 22 residues. Germline V gives CDR1 SGHVS, CDR2 FQNEAQ. Trimming left V 0 bases short and J 0 bases short, with 24 bases between. The CDR3 nucleotides read TGTGCCAGCAGCTTAGCGAGAGTTTTTGCCGGGACAACAAACTCTGGGGCCAACGTCCTGACTTTC. It yields the protein CASSLARVFAGTTNSGANVLTF.

The chain combines TRBV7-2 with TRBJ1-1; D gene unclear. Germline assignment: CDR1 SGHTA and CDR2 FQGNSA. Trimming pared 10 bases from V and 0 bases from J, leaving 21 bases between. CDR3 length: 16 amino acids. The CDR3: CATTPRGGNMNTEAFF. DNA of the CDR3: TGTGCCACCACACCAAGAGGAGGAAACATGAACACTGAAGCTTTCTTT.

The chain recombines TRBV19 with TRBJ1-1, with D maybe TRBD1 (6 bases). The CDR3 consists of 12 residues. Germline V gives CDR1 LNHDA, CDR2 SQIVND (reference sequence). V was clipped by 8 bases and J by 6 bases, with 13 bases between them. This chain's CDR3 is CASRGPAAEAFF. For the CDR3, the DNA is TGTGCCAGTCGGGGGCCGGCCGCTGAAGCTTTCTTT.

The rearrangement links TRBV15 to TRBJ2-3; D perhaps matches TRBD2 (6 bases). Per the germline V gene, CDR1 is LNHNV and CDR2 is YYDKDF (reference sequence). V was shortened by 3 bases and J by 3 bases, with 19 bases between the two germline ends. The CDR3 consists of 17 residues. The CDR3 coding sequence is TGTGCCACCAGCAGTCCAACTAGCAGCCGGGGTACAGATACGCAGTATTTT. This translates into CATSSPTSSRGTDTQYF. The complete variable domain, with remaining parts taken from reference TRBV15 and TRBJ2-3, reads DAMVIQNPRYQVTQFGKPVTLSCSQTLNHNVMYWYQQKSSQAPKLLFHYYDKDFNNEADTPDNFQSRRPNTSFCFLDIRSPGLGDTAMYLCATSSPTSSRGTDTQYFGPGTRLTVL.

V gene TRBV7-8 combines with J gene TRBJ2-2, with D perhaps matching TRBD2 (5 bases). In germline, CDR1 is SGHVS, CDR2 FQNEAQ. This CDR3 spans 16 amino acids. V was trimmed by 5 bases and J by 1 base, leaving 14 bases between them. The CDR3, as DNA: TGTGCCAGCAGCCCGTGGTCCGGGGAGAACACCGGGGAGCTGTTTTTT. As protein: CASSPWSGENTGELFF.

This clone turned up a few times. The CDR3 reads CASSPTTGSNQYF. The CDR3 DNA is TGTGCCAGCAGCCCGACGACAGGGTCGAATCAGTACTTC. The J gene is TRBJ2-4, the V gene TRBV7-2, with 7 bases identical to TRBD1. The germline V gene encodes CDR1 SGHTA and CDR2 FQGNSA. CDR3 size: 13 residues. The V gene end was trimmed by 5 bases and the J gene end by 12 bases; junction bases not matched to a gene: 10.